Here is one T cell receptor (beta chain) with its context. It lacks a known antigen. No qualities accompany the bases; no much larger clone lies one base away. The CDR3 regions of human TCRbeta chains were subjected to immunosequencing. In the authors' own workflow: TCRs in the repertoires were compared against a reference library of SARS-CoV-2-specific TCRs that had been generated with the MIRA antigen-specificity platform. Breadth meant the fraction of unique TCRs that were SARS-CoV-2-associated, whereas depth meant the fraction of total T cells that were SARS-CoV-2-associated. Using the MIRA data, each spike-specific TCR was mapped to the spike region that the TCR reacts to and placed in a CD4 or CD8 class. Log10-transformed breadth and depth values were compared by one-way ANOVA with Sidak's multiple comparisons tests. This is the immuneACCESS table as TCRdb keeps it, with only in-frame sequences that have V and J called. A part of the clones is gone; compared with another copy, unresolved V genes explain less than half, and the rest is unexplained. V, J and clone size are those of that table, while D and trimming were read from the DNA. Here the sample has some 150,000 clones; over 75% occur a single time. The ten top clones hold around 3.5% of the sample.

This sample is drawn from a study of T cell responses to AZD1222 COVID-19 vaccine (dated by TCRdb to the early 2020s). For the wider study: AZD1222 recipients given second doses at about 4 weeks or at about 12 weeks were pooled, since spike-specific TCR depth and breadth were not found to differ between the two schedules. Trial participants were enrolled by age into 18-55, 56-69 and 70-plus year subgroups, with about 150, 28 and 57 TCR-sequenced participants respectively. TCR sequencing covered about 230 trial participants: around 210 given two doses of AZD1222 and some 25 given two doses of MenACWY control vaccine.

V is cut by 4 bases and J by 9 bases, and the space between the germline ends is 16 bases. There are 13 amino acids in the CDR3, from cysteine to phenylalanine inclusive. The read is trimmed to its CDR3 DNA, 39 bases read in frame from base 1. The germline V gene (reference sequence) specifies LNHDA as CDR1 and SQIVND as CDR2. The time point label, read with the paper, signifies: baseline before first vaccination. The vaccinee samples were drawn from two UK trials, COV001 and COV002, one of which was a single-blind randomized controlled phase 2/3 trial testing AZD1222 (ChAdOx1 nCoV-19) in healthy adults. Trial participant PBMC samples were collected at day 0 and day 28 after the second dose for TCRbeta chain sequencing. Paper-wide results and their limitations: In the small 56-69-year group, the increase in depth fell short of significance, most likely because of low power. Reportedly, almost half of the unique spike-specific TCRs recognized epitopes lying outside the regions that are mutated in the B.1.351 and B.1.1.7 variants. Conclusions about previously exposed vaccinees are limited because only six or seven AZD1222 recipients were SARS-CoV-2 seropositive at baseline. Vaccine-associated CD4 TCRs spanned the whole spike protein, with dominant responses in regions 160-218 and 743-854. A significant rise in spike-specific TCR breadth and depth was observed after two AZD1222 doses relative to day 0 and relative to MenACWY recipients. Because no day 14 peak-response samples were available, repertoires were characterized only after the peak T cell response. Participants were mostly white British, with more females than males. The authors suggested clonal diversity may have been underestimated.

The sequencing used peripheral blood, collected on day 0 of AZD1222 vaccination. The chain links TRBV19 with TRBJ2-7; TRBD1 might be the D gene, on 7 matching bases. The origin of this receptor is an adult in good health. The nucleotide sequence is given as TGTGCCAGTAGTAGCCAGGGGGGTACGGGGCAGTACTTC. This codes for CASSSQGGTGQYF.